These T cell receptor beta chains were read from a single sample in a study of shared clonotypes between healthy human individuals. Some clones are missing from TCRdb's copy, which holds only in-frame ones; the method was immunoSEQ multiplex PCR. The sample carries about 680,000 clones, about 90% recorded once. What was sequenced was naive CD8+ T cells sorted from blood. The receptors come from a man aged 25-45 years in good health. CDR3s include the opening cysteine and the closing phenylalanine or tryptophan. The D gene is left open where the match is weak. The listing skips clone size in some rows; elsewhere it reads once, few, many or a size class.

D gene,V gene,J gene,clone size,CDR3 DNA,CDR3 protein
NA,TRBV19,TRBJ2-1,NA,TGTGCCAGTAGTATCGGCTTGGGCAATGAGCAGTTCTTC,CASSIGLGNEQFF
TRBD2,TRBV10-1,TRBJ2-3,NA,TGCGCCAGCAGTGAGTCAGCCGGGAGGGCCGACACAGATACGCAGTATTTT,CASSESAGRADTDTQYF
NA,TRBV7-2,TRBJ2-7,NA,TGTGCCAGCAGTCAAGACTCCTACGAGCAGTACTTC,CASSQDSYEQYF
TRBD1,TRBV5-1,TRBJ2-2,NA,TGCGCCAGCAGCGTCACAGGGGGCCTTCCCGGGGAGCTGTTTTTT,CASSVTGGLPGELFF
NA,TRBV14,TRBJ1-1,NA,TGTGCCAGCAGCGTAATACAGGGAGTAGGCACTGAAGCTTTCTTT,CASSVIQGVGTEAFF
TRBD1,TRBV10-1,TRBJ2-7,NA,TGCGCCAGCAGTGCCGGGACAGGGTACGAGCAGTACTTC,CASSAGTGYEQYF
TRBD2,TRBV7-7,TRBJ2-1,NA,TGTGCTAGCAGCTTAGGAAGGCGGGGGGATGAGCAGTTCTTC,CASSLGRRGDEQFF
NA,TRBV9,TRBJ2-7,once,TGTGCCAGCAGCGTAGCAAATACCTACGAGCAGTACTTC,CASSVANTYEQYF
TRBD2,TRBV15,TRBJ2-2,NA,TGTGCCACGGGCGGGAGGGGCACCGGGGAGCTGTTTTTT,CATGGRGTGELFF
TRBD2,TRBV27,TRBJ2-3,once,TGTGCCAGCAGTTTAAACCCCGGACTAGCCGCCCAAGATACGCAGTATTTT,CASSLNPGLAAQDTQYF
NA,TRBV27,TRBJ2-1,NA,TGTGCCAGCAGTTTCACTGATTCCACCTACAATGAGCAGTTCTTC,CASSFTDSTYNEQFF
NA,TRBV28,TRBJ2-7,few,TGTGCCAGCAGTATTATACCGGGACACCACGAGCAGTACTTC,CASSIIPGHHEQYF
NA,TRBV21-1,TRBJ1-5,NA,TGTGCCAGCATGAATGAAACCCGGGTCCCCTCGGGACAGCCCCAGCATTTT,CASMNETRVPSGQPQHF
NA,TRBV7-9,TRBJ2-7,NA,TGTGCCAGCAGCGGGGGTGGGACACTCTCCTACGAGCAGTACTTC,CASSGGGTLSYEQYF
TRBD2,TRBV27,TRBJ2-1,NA,TGTGCCAGCAGTTCGGGACTAGCGGGGCACAATGAGCAGTTCTTC,CASSSGLAGHNEQFF
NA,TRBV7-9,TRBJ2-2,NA,TGTGCCAGCTTTGCCGGGGAGCTGTTTTTT,CASFAGELFF